One TCR beta chain is described in this entry. The antigen is unknown. Donors in the study were healthy people who gave bone marrow. Use of 60 Vbeta and 13 Jbeta primers characterized the PCR. Sequencing used immunoSEQ multiplex PCR; TCRdb keeps in-frame clones, though not all of them. The profile shows around 150,000 clones, about 80% of them singletons. This sample was taken from a study of cytomegalovirus exposure and HLA in healthy donors. Overall study: Earlier work reported around 110 million unique TCR beta sequences from 150 million to 200 million T cells. An early release of data contained 80 million to 85 million unique TCRs, which came from HLA-typed donors. Study conclusions and caveats: In all likelihood, a cluster of highly shared sequence variants was a sequencing artifact.

The CDR3 extends over 14 amino acids. Germline values: CDR1 MNHNS, CDR2 SASEGT. V lost 6 bases, J lost 2 bases, and 3 bases stayed unmatched. Sequencing was done on a sample of PBMCs. V is TRBV6-1 and J is TRBJ2-2, with 7 bases lining up with TRBD2. This TCR derives from a man between 18 and 29 years old in good health and CMV-seropositive. CDR3 nucleotide sequence: TGTGCCAGCAGGGCTAGCGGTAACACCGGGGAGCTGTTTTTT. It encodes CASRASGNTGELFF.